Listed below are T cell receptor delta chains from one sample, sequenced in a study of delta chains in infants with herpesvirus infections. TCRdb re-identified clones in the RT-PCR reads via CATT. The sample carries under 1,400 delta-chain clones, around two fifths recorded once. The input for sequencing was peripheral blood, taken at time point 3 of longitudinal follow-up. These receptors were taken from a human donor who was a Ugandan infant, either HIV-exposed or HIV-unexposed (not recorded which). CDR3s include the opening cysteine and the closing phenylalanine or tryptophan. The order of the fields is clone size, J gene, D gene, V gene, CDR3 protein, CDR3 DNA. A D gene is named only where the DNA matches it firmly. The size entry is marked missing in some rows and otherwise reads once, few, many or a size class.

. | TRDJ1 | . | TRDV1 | CALGEPAPNLSVCLHTKVMRGEKLIF | TGTGCTCTTGGGGAACCGGCCCCTAACTTGTCCGTTTGCCTCCATACGAAGGTGATGCGGGGGGAGAAACTCATCTTT
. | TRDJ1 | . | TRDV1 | CALGERWIPLGSTDKLIF | TGTGCTCTTGGGGAACGGTGGATACCTTTGGGCTCAACCGATAAACTCATCTTT
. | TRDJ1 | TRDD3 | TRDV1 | CALGEQAAWGIKEGTDKLIF | TGTGCTCTTGGGGAACAGGCGGCCTGGGGGATAAAAGAGGGGACCGATAAACTCATCTTT
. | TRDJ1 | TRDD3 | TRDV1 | CALGESLPPIRAGWGIRVLGTDKLIF | TGTGCTCTTGGGGAATCCCTTCCCCCCATCCGCGCGGGGTGGGGGATACGCGTGTTAGGCACCGATAAACTCATCTTT
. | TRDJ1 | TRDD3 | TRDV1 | CALGERSFTYWGIKRNSDKLIF | TGTGCTCTTGGGGAACGGTCCTTCACTTATTGGGGGATAAAGCGGAACTCCGATAAACTCATCTTT
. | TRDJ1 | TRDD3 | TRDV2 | CACDSLGYTDKLIF | TGTGCCTGTGACTCACTGGGGTACACCGATAAACTCATCTTT
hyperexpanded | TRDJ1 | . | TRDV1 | CALGEPSLETDKLIF | TGTGCTCTTGGGGAACCCTCCCTCGAAACTGATAAACTCATCTTT
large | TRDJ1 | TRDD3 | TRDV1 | CALGDPRGKGYARDNKLIF | TGTGCTCTTGGGGACCCAAGGGGGAAAGGATACGCCCGAGATAATAAACTCATCTTT
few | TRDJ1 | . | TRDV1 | CALGEIGLGLIF | TGTGCTCTTGGGGAAATAGGCCTCGGTCTCATCTTT
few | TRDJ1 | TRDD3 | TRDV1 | CALGEGSLPTLLGDKKYTDKLIF | TGTGCTCTTGGGGAAGGAAGCCTTCCTACGTTACTGGGGGATAAAAAGTACACCGATAAACTCATCTTT
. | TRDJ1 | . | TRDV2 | CACDTWGTDKLIF | TGTGCCTGTGACACCTGGGGGACCGATAAACTCATCTTT
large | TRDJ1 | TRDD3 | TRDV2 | CACDAIHTGGYKELIF | TGTGCCTGTGACGCCATCCATACTGGGGGATACAAGGAACTCATCTTT
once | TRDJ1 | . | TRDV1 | CALGESAPYPVSLRIPYTDKLIF | TGTGCTCTTGGGGAATCGGCTCCCTACCCCGTCTCTTTACGTATACCCTACACCGATAAACTCATCTTT
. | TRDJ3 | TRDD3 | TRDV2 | CACDVLGDTWDTRQMFF | TGTGCCTGTGACGTACTGGGGGATACCTGGGACACCCGACAGATGTTTTTC
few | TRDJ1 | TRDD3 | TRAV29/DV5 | CAASEGDSGGYFLKSDKLIF | TGTGCAGCAAGCGAGGGGGATAGCGGGGGATATTTTTTAAAATCCGATAAACTCATCTTT
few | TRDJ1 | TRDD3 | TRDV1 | CALGGSLSGSLGGYLTDKLIF | TGTGCTCTTGGGGGATCCCTGTCCGGTTCTTTAGGGGGATATCTAACCGATAAACTCATCTTT
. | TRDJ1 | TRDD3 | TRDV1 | CALGERSSVLGDRHTDKLIF | TGTGCTCTTGGGGAACGTTCCTCCGTACTGGGGGACCGTCACACCGATAAACTCATCTTT
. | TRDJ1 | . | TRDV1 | CALGQLRYWVGLLYTDKLIF | TGTGCTCTTGGACAACTACGATACTGGGTTGGCCTACTGTACACCGATAAACTCATCTTT
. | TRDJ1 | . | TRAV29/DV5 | CAASEDGSEKYDTDKLIF | TGTGCAGCAAGCGAGGATGGGTCCGAAAAATACGACACCGATAAACTCATCTTT
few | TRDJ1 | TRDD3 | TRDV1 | CALGELQWDEFPVLVTGGYGDKLIF | TGTGCTCTTGGGGAACTCCAATGGGATGAATTTCCGGTCCTGGTTACTGGGGGATACGGCGATAAACTCATCTTT
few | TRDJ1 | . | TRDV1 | CALGETWPCGIVGKLIF | TGTGCTCTTGGGGAGACTTGGCCGTGCGGGATAGTCGGTAAACTCATCTTT
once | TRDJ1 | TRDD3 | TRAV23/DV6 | CAVLGRDTRQTDKLIF | TGTGCAGTCCTCGGGAGGGATACGCGGCAAACCGATAAACTCATCTTT
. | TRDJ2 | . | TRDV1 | CAGAGPGVPRETLTAQLFF | TGTGCCGGGGCGGGGCCGGGGGTTCCCAGGGAGACTTTGACAGCACAACTCTTCTTT
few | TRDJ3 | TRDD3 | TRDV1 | CALGELREGYVRDTRQMFF | TGTGCTCTTGGGGAGCTACGTGAGGGATACGTCAGGGACACCCGACAGATGTTTTTC
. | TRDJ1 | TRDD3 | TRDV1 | CALGETVLPSLGDTDKLIF | TGTGCTCTTGGGGAGACTGTGCTTCCTTCTCTTGGGGATACAGACAAACTCATCTTT
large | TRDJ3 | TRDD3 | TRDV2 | CACDTLEGYASSWDTRQMFF | TGTGCCTGTGACACACTGGAGGGATACGCAAGCTCCTGGGACACCCGACAGATGTTTTTC
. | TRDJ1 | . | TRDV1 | CALGEVPRGSRSDKLIF | TGTGCTCTTGGGGAAGTCCCCCGGGGATCCCGCAGCGATAAACTCATCTTT
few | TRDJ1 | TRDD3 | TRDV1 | CALGEIRLVLGTNPRELIF | TGTGCTCTTGGGGAAATCAGGCTGGTACTGGGGACAAACCCTCGGGAACTCATCTTT
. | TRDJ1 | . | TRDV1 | CALGQPTPALYLYTDKLIF | TGTGCTCTTGGGCAACCTACTCCTGCCTTGTACTTGTACACCGATAAACTCATCTTT
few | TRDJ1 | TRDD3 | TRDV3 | CAFVKDTGGFKVYTDKLIF | TGTGCCTTTGTAAAGGATACTGGGGGATTCAAGGTATACACCGATAAACTCATCTTT